The 3 T cell receptor beta chains below all came from one sample that was sequenced in a study of human T cells and chemical hapten exposure. A single record per CDR3 protein comes from TCRdb applying MiXCR to the RACE reads. The data show some 380,000 distinct CDR3 sequences, roughly 4.8% seen once. Described time point: patch test 1, 2 weeks after DPC sensitization. Treatment: therapeutic diphenylcyclopropenone sensitization with weekly scalp DPC. Sequenced material: whole blood, taken in connection with sensitization to the hapten diphenylcyclopropenone (DPC). These receptors were taken from a woman between 50 and 59 years old with alopecia areata. Some clones in this sample may be carry-over from other donors' samples.

At least ten counts were recorded for this clonotype. The chain carries TRBV7-8 and TRBJ2-1; tentatively, D is TRBD1 (6 bases). This CDR3 has 16 residues. V was cut by 5 bases and J by 7 bases, with 21 bases left in between. Germline V lookup: CDR1 SGHVS, CDR2 FQNEAQ. The CDR3 DNA is TGTGCCAGCAGCGCAACCAGGGGCCAGGTAGGAAATGAGCAGTTCTTC. Amino acid sequence: CASSATRGQVGNEQFF.

This clonotype was counted at least ten times. The V and J genes are TRBV4-3 and TRBJ1-2, with 8 positions matching TRBD1. The CDR3 spans 17 residues. The germline gives CDR1 LGHNA, CDR2 YSLEER. V was pared by 0 bases and J by 1 base, with 7 bases of the junction left unmatched. The CDR3 spells CASSQEGRGRFNYGYTF. DNA for the CDR3: TGCGCCAGCAGCCAAGAAGGCAGGGGGCGTTTTAACTATGGCTACACCTTC.

The rearrangement uses TRBV6-2 or TRBV6-3 and TRBJ1-5; 7 bases map to TRBD1. The CDR3 is 16 amino acids. The germline V gene has CDR1 MNHEY and CDR2 SVGEGT. J gave up 6 bases and V 5 bases, and 13 bases lay outside the gene matches. The CDR3 DNA follows: TGTGCCAGCAGTCCTACAGGGGCCCCTTCCCCTCAGCCCCAGCATTTT. Amino acid sequence: CASSPTGAPSPQPQHF.